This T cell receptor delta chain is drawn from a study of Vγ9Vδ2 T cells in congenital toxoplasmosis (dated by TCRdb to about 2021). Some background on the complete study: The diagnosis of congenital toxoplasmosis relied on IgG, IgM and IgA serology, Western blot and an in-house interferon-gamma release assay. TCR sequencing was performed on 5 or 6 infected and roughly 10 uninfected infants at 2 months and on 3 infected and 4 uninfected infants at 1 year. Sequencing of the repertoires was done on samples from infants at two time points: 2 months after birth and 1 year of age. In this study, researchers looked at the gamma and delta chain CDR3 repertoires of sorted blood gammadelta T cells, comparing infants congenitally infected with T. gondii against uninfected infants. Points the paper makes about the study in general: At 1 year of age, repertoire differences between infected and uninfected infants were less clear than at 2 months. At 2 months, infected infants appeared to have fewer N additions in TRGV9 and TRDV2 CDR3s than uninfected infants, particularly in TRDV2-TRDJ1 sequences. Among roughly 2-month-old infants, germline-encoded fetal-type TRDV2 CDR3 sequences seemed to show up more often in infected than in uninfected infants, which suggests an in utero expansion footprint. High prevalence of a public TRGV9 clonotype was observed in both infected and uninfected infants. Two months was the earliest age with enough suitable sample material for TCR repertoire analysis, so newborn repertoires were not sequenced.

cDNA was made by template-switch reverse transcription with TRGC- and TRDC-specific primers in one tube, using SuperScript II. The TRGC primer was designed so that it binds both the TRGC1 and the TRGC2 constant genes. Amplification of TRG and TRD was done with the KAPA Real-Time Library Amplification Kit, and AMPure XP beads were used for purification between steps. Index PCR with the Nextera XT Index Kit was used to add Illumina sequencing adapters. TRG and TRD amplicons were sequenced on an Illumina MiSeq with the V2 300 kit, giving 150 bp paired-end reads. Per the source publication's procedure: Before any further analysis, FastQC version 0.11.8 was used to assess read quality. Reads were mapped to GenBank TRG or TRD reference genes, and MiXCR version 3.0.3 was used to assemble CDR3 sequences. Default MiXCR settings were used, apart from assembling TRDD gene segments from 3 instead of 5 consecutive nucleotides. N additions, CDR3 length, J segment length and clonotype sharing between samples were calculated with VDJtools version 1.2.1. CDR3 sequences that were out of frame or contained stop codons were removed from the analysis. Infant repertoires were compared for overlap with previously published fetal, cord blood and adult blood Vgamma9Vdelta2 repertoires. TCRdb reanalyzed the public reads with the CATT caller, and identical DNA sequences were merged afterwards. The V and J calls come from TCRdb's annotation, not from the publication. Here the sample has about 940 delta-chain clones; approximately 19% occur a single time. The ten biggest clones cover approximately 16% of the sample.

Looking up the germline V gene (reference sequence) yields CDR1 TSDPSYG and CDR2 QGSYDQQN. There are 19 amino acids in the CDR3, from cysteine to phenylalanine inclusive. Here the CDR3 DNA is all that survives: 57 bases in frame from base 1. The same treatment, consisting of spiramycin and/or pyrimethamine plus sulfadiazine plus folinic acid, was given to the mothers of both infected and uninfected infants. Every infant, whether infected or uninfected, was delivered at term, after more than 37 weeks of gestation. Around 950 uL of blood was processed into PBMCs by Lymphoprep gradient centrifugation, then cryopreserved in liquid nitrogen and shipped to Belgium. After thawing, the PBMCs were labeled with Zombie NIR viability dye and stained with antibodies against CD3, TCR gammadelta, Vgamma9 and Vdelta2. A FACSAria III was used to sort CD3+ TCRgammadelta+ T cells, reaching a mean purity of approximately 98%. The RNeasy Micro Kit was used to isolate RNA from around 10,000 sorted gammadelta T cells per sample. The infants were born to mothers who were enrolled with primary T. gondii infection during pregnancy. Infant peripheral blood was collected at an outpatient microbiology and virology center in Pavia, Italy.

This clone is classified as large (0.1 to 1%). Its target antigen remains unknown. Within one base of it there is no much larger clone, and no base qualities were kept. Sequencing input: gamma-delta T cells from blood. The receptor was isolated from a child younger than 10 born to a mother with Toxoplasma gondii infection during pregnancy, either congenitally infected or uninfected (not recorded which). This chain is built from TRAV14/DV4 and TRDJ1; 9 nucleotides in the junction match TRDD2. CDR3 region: CALSEVPSYARIRVGKLIF. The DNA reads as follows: TGTGCTCTGAGTGAGGTTCCTTCCTACGCGAGGATACGCGTCGGTAAACTCATCTTT.